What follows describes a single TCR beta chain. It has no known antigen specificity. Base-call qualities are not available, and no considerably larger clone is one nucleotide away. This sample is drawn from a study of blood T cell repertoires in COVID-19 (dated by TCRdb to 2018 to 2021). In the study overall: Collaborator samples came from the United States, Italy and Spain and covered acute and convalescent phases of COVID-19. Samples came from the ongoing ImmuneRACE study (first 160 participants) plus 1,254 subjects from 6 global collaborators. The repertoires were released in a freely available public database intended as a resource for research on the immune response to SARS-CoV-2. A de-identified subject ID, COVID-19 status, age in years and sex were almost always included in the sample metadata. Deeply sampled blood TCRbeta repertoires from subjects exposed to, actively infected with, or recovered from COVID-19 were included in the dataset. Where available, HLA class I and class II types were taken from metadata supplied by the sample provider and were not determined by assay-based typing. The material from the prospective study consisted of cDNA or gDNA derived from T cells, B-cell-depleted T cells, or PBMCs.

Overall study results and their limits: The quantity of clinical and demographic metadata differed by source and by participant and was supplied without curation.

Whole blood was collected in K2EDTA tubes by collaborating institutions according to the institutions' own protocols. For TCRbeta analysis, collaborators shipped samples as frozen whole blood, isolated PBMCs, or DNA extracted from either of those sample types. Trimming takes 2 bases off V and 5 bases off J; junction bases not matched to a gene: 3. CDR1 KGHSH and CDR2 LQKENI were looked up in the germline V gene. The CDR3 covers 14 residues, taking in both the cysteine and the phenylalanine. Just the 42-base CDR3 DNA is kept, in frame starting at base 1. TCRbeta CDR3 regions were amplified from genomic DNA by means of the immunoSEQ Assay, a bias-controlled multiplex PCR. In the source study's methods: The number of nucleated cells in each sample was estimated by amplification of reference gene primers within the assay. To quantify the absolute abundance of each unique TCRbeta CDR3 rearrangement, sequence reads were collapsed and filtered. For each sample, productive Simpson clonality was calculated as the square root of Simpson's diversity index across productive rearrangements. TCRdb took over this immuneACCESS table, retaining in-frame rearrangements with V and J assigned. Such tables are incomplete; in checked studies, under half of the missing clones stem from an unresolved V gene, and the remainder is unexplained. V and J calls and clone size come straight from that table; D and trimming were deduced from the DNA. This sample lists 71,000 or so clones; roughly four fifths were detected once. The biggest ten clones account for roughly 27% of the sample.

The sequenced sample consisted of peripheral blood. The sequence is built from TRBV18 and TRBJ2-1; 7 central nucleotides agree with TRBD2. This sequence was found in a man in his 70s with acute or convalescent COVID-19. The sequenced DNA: TGTGCCAGCTCACCATTCCGGGGGGACAATGAGCAGTTCTTC. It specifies CASSPFRGDNEQFF.